The 21 T cell receptor beta chains below all came from one sample that was sequenced in a study of CXCR3-negative and CXCR3-positive naive CD8 T cells. 5' RACE that incorporated UMI labels was used to prepare the TRB cDNA libraries. From its re-call of the 5' RACE reads, TCRdb lists each CDR3 protein once, without DNA. The data show roughly 89,000 distinct CDR3 sequences, and the top ten clones hold 1.7%. What was sequenced was naive CXCR3- CD8+ T cells from blood. The subset here: CD45RO-CCR7+CD27+CD95- naive CD8+ T cells lacking CXCR3 (TNR3-). These receptors were collected from a human donor in good health. Some clones in this sample may be carry-over from other donors' samples.

The chain recombines TRBV11-2 with TRBJ2-1; the TCRdb D gene call, TRBD2, has no DNA to confirm it. Germline-derived CDR1 and CDR2 are SGHAT and FQNNGV. The CDR3 is made up of 14 amino acids. CDR3 residues: CASSPAGGYNEQFF. Combining the CDR3 with reference TRBV11-2 and TRBJ2-1 gives the whole variable domain EAGVAQSPRYKIIEKRQSVAFWCNPISGHATLYWYQQILGQGPKLLIQFQNNGVVDDSQLPKDRFSAERLKGVDSTLKIQPAKLEDSAVYLCASSPAGGYNEQFFGPGTRLTVL.

This chain links TRBV29-1 with TRBJ1-3. The CDR3 covers 14 residues. CDR1 and CDR2 from the germline V gene are SQVTM and ANQGSEA. This CDR3 is CSVEAEGSGNTIYF.

V usage is TRBV6-5 and J usage is TRBJ1-2. The CDR3 spans 13 residues. Germline loops: CDR1 MNHEY, CDR2 SVGAGI. The CDR3: CASSSGGHYGYTF.

The chain links TRBV7-9 to TRBJ2-7; TCRdb's D call of TRBD2 is untestable without DNA. Germline loops: CDR1 SEHNR, CDR2 FQNEAQ (reference sequence). This CDR3 has 14 amino acids. This CDR3 is CASSFDPLAREQYF.

The chain carries TRBV19 and TRBJ2-7; TCRdb's D gene call, TRBD2, goes unchecked for lack of DNA. The germline CDR1 and CDR2 sequences are LNHDA and SQIVND (reference sequence). The length of the CDR3 is 13 residues. The CDR3 is CASSSSGGYEQYF.

The rearrangement links TRBV29-1 to TRBJ2-2. Germline CDR1 SQVTM, CDR2 ANQGSEA. The CDR3 length is 11 residues. The CDR3 reads CSVRIHGELFF.

The chain employs TRBV10-3 and TRBJ2-1; TCRdb's D call, TRBD2, is unchecked because there is no DNA. This CDR3 spans 15 amino acids. Per the germline V gene, CDR1 is ENHRY and CDR2 is SYGVKD. The CDR3 protein is CAIGTSGVSGNEQFF.

The chain has TRBV6-2 or TRBV6-3 and TRBJ2-2. This CDR3 spans 14 amino acids. CDR1 is MNHEY and CDR2 is SVGEGT in the germline V gene. The CDR3 is CASSWKPETGELFF.

The chain links TRBV29-1 to TRBJ2-3; the TCRdb D gene call, TRBD1, has no DNA to confirm it. The CDR3 is made up of 13 amino acids. The germline V gene encodes CDR1 SQVTM and CDR2 ANQGSEA. The CDR3 region is CSVEGDSLDTQYF.

The chain combines TRBV28 with TRBJ2-1; TCRdb selects TRBD1, and the lack of DNA leaves this call unchecked. The CDR3 is 13 amino acids. CDR1 and CDR2 (germline): MDHEN, SYDVKM. CDR3 region: CASSPSGQGEQFF.

V gene TRBV28 combines with J gene TRBJ2-1; the TRBD1 assignment by TCRdb is unverifiable without DNA. CDR1 MDHEN and CDR2 SYDVKM come from the germline V gene. The CDR3 length is 14 residues. CDR3 sequence: CASSPRIRHNEQFF.

J is TRBJ2-7 and V is TRBV20-1; TCRdb designates TRBD1, a call that cannot be tested without DNA. The germline V gene encodes CDR1 DFQATT and CDR2 SNEGSKA (reference sequence). The length of the CDR3 is 14 residues. CDR3 in amino acids: CSASNRSLSYEQYF.

The chain links TRBV20-1 to TRBJ2-1; TCRdb outputs TRBD2, but without DNA this stays unchecked. Germline-derived CDR1 and CDR2 are DFQATT and SNEGSKA (reference sequence). This CDR3 comprises 16 residues. CDR3 protein: CSARAPGGNIYNEQFF.

The chain carries TRBV5-1 and TRBJ1-1; TCRdb selects TRBD1, and the lack of DNA leaves this call unchecked. The CDR3 is 14 residues long. Per the germline V gene, CDR1 is SGHRS and CDR2 is YFSETQ. This CDR3 is CASSLVQGMTEAFF.

The V and J genes are TRBV28 and TRBJ2-1; TCRdb calls TRBD1, which cannot be checked without DNA. Germline V gene sequence: CDR1 MDHEN, CDR2 SYDVKM. CDR3 length: 15 amino acids. CDR3 amino acids: CASSFWGAVGNEQFF.

The rearrangement uses TRBV29-1 and TRBJ2-2; the D call of TRBD1 rests on TCRdb alone, since no DNA is present to check it. Germline-derived CDR1 and CDR2 are SQVTM and ANQGSEA. CDR3 length: 12 amino acids. CDR3 residues: CSVRSPPGELFF.

The chain combines TRBV7-6 with TRBJ2-1; without DNA, the TCRdb call of TRBD1 cannot be checked. The CDR3 spans 13 residues. Germline V CDR1 and CDR2: SGHVS, FNYEAQ. This chain's CDR3 is CASSLGRDNEQFF. Drawing the rest from reference TRBV7-6 and TRBJ2-1, the complete variable domain is GAGVSQSPRYKVTKRGQDVALRCDPISGHVSLYWYRQALGQGPEFLTYFNYEAQQDKSGLPNDRFSAERPEGSISTLTIQRTEQRDSAMYRCASSLGRDNEQFFGPGTRLTVL.

The chain couples TRBV4-1 to TRBJ2-7; TCRdb's assignment of TRBD1 cannot be checked, as there is no DNA. This CDR3 contains 13 residues. The V gene's germline CDR1 is MGHRA and CDR2 YSYEKL. CDR3 region: CASSQERGYEQYF.

The CDR3 sequence: CASSLVVGDRRYTEAFF. The V and J genes are TRBV7-6 and TRBJ1-1; TCRdb gives TRBD1 as the D gene, but with no DNA this cannot be confirmed. The length of the CDR3 is 17 residues. Germline V CDR1 and CDR2: SGHVS, FNYEAQ.

The gene calls are TRBV28 and TRBJ2-2; the D call from TCRdb, TRBD1, cannot be confirmed without DNA. This CDR3 has 17 amino acids. Germline loops: CDR1 MDHEN, CDR2 SYDVKM. CDR3 in amino acids: CASSSIAGTGSGGELFF.

CDR3 residues: CASSLEGAGTDTQYF. The V and J genes are TRBV7-8 and TRBJ2-3; TCRdb selects TRBD1, and the lack of DNA leaves this call unchecked. This CDR3 spans 15 amino acids. Germline V gives CDR1 SGHVS, CDR2 FQNEAQ.